This T cell receptor beta chain was recorded in a study of CD8 T cells in Susac syndrome. CDR3 length: 15 residues. Germline V lookup: CDR1 MGHDK, CDR2 SYGVNS. V was shortened by 5 bases and J by 0 bases, with 11 bases between the two germline ends. TEMRA cells were enriched by FACS, while CD8+ and CD4+ T cells were obtained through a negative isolation that was performed magnetically. Reverse transcription of 0.5 to 1 ug RNA was performed with random hexamers. TCRdb re-called the immunoSEQ multiplex PCR reads through MiXCR, storing one row per CDR3 protein. This sample has roughly 86,000 distinct CDR3 sequences, with about 95% found just once.

The specimen sequenced was CD8+ T cells from PBMCs. This TCR was recovered from a human donor with Susac syndrome. The chain uses TRBV25-1 and TRBJ1-3; D is unresolved. Here the CDR3 DNA reads TGTGCCAGCAGTTCCCCCCTCCGCTCTGGAAACACCATATATTTT. Translated: CASSSPLRSGNTIYF.